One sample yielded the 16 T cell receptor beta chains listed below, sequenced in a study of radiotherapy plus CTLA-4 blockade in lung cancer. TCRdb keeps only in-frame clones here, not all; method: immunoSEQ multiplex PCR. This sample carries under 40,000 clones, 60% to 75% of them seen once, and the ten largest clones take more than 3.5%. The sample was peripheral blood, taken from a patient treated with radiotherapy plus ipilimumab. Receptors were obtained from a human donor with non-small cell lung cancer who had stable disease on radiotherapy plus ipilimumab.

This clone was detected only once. This chain's CDR3 is CASGRQVSTDTQYF. CDR3 nucleotides: TGTGCCAGCGGCCGACAGGTTAGCACAGATACGCAGTATTTT. This chain connects TRBV27 to TRBJ2-3; a possible D gene is TRBD1 (6 bases). The length of the CDR3 is 14 residues. Trimming cost V 8 bases and J 0 bases, with 12 bases left between them. Germline V gene lookup returns CDR1 MNHEY and CDR2 SMNVEV (reference sequence).

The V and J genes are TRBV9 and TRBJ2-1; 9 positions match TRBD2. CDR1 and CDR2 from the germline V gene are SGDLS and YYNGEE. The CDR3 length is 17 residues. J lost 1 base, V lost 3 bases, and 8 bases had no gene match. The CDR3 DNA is TGTGCCAGCAGCGGGCTAGCGGGACCCCTATCCTACAATGAGCAGTTCTTC. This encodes CASSGLAGPLSYNEQFF. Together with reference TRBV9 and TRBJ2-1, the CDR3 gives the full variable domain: DSGVTQTPKHLITATGQRVTLRCSPRSGDLSVYWYQQSLDQGLQFLIQYYNGEERAKGNILERFSAQQFPDLHSELNLSSLELGDSALYFCASSGLAGPLSYNEQFFGPGTRLTVL.

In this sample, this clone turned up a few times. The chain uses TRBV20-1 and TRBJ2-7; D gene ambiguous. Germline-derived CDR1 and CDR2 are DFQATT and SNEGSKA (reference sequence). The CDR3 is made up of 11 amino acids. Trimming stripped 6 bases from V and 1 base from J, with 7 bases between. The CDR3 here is CSAGRSYEQYF. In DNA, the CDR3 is TGCAGTGCGGGAAGGTCCTACGAGCAGTACTTC.

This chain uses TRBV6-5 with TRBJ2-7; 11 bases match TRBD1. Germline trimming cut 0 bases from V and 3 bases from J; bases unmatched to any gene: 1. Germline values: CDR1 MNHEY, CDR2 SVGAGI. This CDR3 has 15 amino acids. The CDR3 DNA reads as TGTGCCAGCAGTTACTCCGGGACAGGGGGCTACGAGCAGTACTTC. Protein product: CASSYSGTGGYEQYF.

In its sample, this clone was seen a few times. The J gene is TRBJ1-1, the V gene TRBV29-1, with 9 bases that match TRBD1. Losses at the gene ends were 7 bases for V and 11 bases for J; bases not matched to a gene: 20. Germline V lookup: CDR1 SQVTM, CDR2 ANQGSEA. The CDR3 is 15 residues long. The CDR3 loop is CSALPAGRGTGRAFF. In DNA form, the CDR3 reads TGCAGCGCCCTACCTGCCGGACGGGGGACAGGGCGTGCTTTCTTT.

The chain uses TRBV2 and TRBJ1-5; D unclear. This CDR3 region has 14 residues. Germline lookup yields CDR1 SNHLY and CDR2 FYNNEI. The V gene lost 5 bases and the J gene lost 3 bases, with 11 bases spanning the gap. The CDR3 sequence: CASSPTRNNQPQHF. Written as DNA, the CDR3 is TGTGCCAGCAGTCCTACGCGAAACAATCAGCCCCAGCATTTT.

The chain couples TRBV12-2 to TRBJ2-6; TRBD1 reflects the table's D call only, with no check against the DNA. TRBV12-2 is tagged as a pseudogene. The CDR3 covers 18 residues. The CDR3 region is CASRGAISTQSRANVLTF. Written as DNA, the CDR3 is TGTGCAAGTCGCGGGGCTATCTCCACACAAAGTCGGGCCAACGTCCTGACTTTC.

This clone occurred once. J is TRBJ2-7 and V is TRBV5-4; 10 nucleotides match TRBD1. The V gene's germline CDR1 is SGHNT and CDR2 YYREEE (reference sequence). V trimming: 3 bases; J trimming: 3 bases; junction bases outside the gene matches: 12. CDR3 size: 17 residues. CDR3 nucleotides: TGTGCCAGCAGCTCTAAAAGAGGGGACAGGGGAGTCTACGAGCAGTACTTC. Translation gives CASSSKRGDRGVYEQYF. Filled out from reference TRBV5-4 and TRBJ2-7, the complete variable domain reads ETGVTQSPTHLIKTRGQQVTLRCSSQSGHNTVSWYQQALGQGPQFIFQYYREEENGRGNFPPRFSGLQFPNYSSELNVNALELDDSALYLCASSSKRGDRGVYEQYFGPGTRLTVT.

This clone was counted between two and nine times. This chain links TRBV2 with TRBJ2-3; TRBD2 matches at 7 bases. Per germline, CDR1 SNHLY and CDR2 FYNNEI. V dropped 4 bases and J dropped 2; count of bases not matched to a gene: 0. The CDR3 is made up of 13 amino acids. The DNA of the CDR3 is TGTGCCAGCAGTGGGGACTACACAGATACGCAGTATTTT. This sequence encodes CASSGDYTDTQYF. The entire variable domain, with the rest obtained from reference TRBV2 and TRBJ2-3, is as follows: EPEVTQTPSHQVTQMGQEVILRCVPISNHLYFYWYRQILGQKVEFLVSFYNNEISEKSEIFDDQFSVERPDGSNFTLKIRSTKLEDSAMYFCASSGDYTDTQYFGPGTRLTVL.

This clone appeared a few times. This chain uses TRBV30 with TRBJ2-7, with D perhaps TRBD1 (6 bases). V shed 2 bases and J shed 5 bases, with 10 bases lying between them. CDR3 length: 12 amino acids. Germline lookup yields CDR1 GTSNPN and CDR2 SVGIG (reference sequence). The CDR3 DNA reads TGTGCCTGGAGTCACAGGGTGGACGAGCAGTACTTC. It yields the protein CAWSHRVDEQYF.

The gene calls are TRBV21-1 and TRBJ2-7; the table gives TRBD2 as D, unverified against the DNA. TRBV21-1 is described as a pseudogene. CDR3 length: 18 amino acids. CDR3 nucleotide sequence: TGTGCCAGCAGCTTTCTAGCGTCTTTGGGGCTAAGCTCCTACGAGCAGTACTTC. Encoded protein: CASSFLASLGLSSYEQYF.

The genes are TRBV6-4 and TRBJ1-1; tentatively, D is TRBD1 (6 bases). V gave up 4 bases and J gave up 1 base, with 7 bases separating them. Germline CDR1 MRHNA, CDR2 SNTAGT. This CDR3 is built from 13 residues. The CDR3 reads CASSVDRNTEAFF. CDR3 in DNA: TGTGCCAGCAGTGTGGACAGGAACACTGAAGCTTTCTTT.

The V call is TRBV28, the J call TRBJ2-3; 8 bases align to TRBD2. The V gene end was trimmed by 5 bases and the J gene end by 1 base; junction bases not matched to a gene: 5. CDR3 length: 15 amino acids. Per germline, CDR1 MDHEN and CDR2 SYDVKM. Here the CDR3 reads CASSPIAGRTDTQYF. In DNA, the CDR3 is TGTGCCAGCAGTCCGATAGCGGGGCGCACAGATACGCAGTATTTT.

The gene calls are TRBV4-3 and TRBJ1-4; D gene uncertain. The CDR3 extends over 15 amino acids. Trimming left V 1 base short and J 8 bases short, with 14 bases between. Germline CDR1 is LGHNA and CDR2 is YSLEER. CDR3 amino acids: CASSQGWGSGEKLFF. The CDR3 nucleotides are TGCGCCAGCAGCCAAGGATGGGGATCCGGGGAAAAACTGTTTTTT.

CDR3 sequence reads: CASTKGWSYEQYF. CDR3 nucleotides: TGTGCCAGCACCAAAGGTTGGTCCTACGAGCAGTACTTC. The chain recombines TRBV7-9 with TRBJ2-7, with unresolved D. The CDR3 has 13 residues. Germline V gene sequence: CDR1 SEHNR, CDR2 FQNEAQ (reference sequence). V lost 7 bases and J 1 base, leaving 11 bases between the germline ends.

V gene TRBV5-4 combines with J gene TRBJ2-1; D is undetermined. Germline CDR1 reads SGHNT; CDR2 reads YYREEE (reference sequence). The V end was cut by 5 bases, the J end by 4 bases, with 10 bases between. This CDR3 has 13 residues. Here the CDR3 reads CASSRASYNEQFF. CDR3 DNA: TGTGCCAGCAGTCGGGCGTCTTACAATGAGCAGTTCTTC. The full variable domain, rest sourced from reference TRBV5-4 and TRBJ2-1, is ETGVTQSPTHLIKTRGQQVTLRCSSQSGHNTVSWYQQALGQGPQFIFQYYREEENGRGNFPPRFSGLQFPNYSSELNVNALELDDSALYLCASSRASYNEQFFGPGTRLTVL.